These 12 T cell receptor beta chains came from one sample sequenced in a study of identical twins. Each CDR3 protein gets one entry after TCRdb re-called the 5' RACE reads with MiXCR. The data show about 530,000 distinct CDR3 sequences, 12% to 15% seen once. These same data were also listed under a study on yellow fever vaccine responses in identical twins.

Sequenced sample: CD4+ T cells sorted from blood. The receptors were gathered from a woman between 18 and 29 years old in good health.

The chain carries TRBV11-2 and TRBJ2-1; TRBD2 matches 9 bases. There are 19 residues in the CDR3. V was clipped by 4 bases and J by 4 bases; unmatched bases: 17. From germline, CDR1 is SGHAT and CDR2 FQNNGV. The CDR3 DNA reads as TGTGCCAGCAGCTCACCCCCGGGACTAGCCTGGGGAGGGTACAATGAGCAGTTCTTC. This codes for CASSSPPGLAWGGYNEQFF. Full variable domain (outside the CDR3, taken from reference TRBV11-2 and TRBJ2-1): EAGVAQSPRYKIIEKRQSVAFWCNPISGHATLYWYQQILGQGPKLLIQFQNNGVVDDSQLPKDRFSAERLKGVDSTLKIQPAKLEDSAVYLCASSSPPGLAWGGYNEQFFGPGTRLTVL.

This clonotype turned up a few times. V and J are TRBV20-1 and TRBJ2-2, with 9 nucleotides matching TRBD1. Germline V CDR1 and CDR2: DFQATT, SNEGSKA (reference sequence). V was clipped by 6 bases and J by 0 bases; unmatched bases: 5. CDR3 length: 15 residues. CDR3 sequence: CSAAGTGTNTGELFF. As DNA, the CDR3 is TGCAGTGCGGCTGGGACAGGGACGAACACCGGGGAGCTGTTTTTT.

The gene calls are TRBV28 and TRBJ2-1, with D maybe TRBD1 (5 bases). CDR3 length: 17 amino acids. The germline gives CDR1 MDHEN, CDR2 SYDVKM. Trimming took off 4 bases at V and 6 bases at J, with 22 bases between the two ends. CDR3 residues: CASSSPEAAGHGNEQFF. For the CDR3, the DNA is TGTGCCAGCAGTTCCCCCGAGGCGGCAGGGCACGGCAATGAGCAGTTCTTC.

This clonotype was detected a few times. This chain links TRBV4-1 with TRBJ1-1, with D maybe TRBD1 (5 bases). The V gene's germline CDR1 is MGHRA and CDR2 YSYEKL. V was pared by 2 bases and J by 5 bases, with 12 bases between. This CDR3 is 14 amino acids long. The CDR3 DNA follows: TGCGCCAGCAGCCAACCTCAGCGACAGACTGAAGCTTTCTTT. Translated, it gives CASSQPQRQTEAFF.

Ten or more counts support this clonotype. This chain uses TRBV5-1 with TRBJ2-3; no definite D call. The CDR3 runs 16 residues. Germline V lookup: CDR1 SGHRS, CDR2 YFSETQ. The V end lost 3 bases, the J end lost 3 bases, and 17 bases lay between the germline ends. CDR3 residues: CASSSAKTAGTDTQYF. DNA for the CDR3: TGCGCCAGCAGCTCCGCGAAGACGGCTGGGACAGATACGCAGTATTTT.

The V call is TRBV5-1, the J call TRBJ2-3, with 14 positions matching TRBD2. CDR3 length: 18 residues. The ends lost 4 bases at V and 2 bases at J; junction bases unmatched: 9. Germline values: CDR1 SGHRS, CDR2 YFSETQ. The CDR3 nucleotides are TGCGCCAGCAGCCCCCGGACTAGCGGGGGGTCCCTCACAGATACGCAGTATTTT. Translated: CASSPRTSGGSLTDTQYF.

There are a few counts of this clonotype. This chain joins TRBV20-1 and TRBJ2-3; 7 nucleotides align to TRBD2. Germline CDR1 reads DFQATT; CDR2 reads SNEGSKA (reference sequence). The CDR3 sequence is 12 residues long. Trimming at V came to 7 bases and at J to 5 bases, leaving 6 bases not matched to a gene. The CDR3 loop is CSVQGGRDTQYF. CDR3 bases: TGCAGTGTTCAGGGCGGGAGAGATACGCAGTATTTT.

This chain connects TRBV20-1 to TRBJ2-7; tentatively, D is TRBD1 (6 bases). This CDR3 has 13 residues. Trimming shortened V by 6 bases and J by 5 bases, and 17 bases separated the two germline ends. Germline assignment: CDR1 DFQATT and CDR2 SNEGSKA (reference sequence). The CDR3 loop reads CSAAGRGVHEQYF. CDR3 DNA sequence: TGCAGTGCAGCCGGCAGGGGAGTCCACGAGCAGTACTTC.

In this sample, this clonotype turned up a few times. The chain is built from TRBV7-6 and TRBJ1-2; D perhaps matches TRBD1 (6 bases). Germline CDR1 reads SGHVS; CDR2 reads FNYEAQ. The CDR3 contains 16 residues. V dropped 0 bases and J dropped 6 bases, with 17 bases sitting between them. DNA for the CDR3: TGTGCCAGCAGCTTAGCAGCAGGGGCCATCGCTAATGGCTACACCTTC. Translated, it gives CASSLAAGAIANGYTF. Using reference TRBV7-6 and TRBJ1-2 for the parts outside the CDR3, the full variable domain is GAGVSQSPRYKVTKRGQDVALRCDPISGHVSLYWYRQALGQGPEFLTYFNYEAQQDKSGLPNDRFSAERPEGSISTLTIQRTEQRDSAMYRCASSLAAGAIANGYTFGSGTRLTVV.

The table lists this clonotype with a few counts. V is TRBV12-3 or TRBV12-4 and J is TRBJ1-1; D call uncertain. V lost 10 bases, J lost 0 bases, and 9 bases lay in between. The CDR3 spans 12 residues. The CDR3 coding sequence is TGTGCCACTGGACCGATGAACACTGAAGCTTTCTTT. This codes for CATGPMNTEAFF.

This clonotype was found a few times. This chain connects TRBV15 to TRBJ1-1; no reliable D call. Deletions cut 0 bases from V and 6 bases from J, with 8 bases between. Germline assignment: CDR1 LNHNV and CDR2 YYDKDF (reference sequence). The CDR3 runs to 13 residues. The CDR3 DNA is TGTGCCACCAGCAGAGATCAGGCATCTGAAGCTTTCTTT. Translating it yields CATSRDQASEAFF.

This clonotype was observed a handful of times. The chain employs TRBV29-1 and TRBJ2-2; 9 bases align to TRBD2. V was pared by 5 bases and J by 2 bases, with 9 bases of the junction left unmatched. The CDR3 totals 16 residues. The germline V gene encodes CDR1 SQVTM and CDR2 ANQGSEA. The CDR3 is CSVPTGTSLNTGELFF. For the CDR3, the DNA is TGCAGCGTTCCGACCGGGACTAGCCTAAACACCGGGGAGCTGTTTTTT.